The clone carrying this TCR beta chain was found a few times. The data were obtained in a study of beta chain features in type 1 diabetes. The CDR3 is 12 amino acids. Germline V gene lookup returns CDR1 LNHDA and CDR2 SQIVND (reference sequence). Trimming shortened V by 7 bases and J by 8 bases, and 14 bases separated the two germline ends. As every portion of the isolated RNA was reverse transcribed, the sequencing read expressed TCRB transcripts. Profiled with immunoSEQ multiplex PCR; TCRdb holds only in-frame clones, not every one. The table includes hundreds of thousands of clones, roughly a sixth detected once.

V usage is TRBV19 and J usage is TRBJ1-2; perhaps TRBD1 as D (6 bases). The TCR sequence derives from a woman under 30 in good health. The specimen was naive CD4+ T cells from blood. In nucleotides, the CDR3 is TGTGCCAGTAATTTACAGGGAGGAGGCTACACCTTC. Protein: CASNLQGGGYTF.